In this sample, the clone carrying this T cell receptor (beta chain) turned up a few times. Its matching antigen is unknown. The sample originates from a study of blood T cells in healthy people across ages. The wider study: Template switching caught about one barcoded beta molecule for each two T cells.

Germline V gene sequence: CDR1 MNHNS, CDR2 SASEGT. V lost 1 base to trimming and J lost 0 bases, with 7 bases between them. The CDR3 is 15 residues long. Then a second PCR, running roughly 7 to 11 cycles, was carried out with a sample-barcoded 5' primer and a J-beta primer mix. TCRdb passed the 5' RACE reads through MiXCR, listing each CDR3 protein once. Of around 800,000 distinct CDR3 sequences in the sample, roughly 26% were seen once. Study-level findings and limits: Strongly correlated with naive T cell percentage was TCR beta diversity.

These records were also assigned to another study, of T cells of mothers and their children. That work contributes: A few healthy Caucasian mothers served as donors, and their six children did as well. Reads obtained per mother exceeded 8.5 million TCR beta CDR3 reads, with roughly 3.1 million obtained per child.

The chain carries TRBV6-1 and TRBJ2-1; D gene unclear. Sequenced material: blood. The sequence was obtained from a boy aged 10-17 years in good health. CDR3 nucleotides: TGTGCCAGCAGTGAAGGACATCGCTCCTACAATGAGCAGTTCTTC. This translates into CASSEGHRSYNEQFF.